A selection of T cell receptor beta chains follows, all from one sample in a study of Ad26.COV2.S vaccination and SARS-CoV-2 variants. Method: immunoSEQ multiplex PCR; TCRdb's copy keeps in-frame clones and lacks some. Counted here are around 270,000 clones, approximately 88% occurring once; the ten biggest clones make up roughly 3%. This material consisted of peripheral blood, taken in a trial of Ad26.COV2.S vaccine versus placebo. These receptors were obtained from a person between 18 and 65 years old who received the Ad26.COV2.S COVID-19 vaccine or a placebo. Both conserved end residues are part of each CDR3. A D gene is named only where the DNA matches it firmly.

J,D,V,CDR3,DNA
TRBJ2-1,TRBD2,TRBV6-1,CASSESSGRAIEQFF,TGTGCCAGCAGTGAATCTAGCGGGAGGGCGATTGAGCAGTTCTTC
TRBJ2-1,TRBD2,TRBV4-3,CASSQEMLRGGTYNEQFF,TGCGCCAGCAGCCAAGAGATGTTGCGGGGGGGCACCTACAATGAGCAGTTCTTC
TRBJ1-5,TRBD1,TRBV7-8,CASSTTLGQLGPQHF,TGTGCCAGCAGCACAACGTTGGGACAGCTCGGGCCCCAGCATTTT
TRBJ1-3,NA,TRBV5-4,CASSSGVDRSSGNTIYF,TGTGCCAGCAGCTCTGGGGTCGACAGGAGCTCTGGAAACACCATATATTTT
TRBJ1-1,NA,TRBV6-5,CASSYGGSPEAFF,TGTGCCAGCAGTTACGGGGGAAGTCCTGAAGCTTTCTTT
TRBJ2-2,TRBD1,TRBV25-1,CASSERSGQGMTGELFF,TGTGCCAGCAGTGAGCGTTCGGGACAGGGTATGACCGGGGAGCTGTTTTTT
TRBJ2-1,NA,TRBV6-5,CASSQGPSLYNEQFF,TGTGCCAGCAGTCAGGGTCCTAGTCTCTACAATGAGCAGTTCTTC
TRBJ2-3,NA,TRBV5-4,CASSLGEGTDTQYF,TGTGCCAGCAGCTTAGGGGAGGGCACAGATACGCAGTATTTT
TRBJ2-3,TRBD2,TRBV9,CASSPSGRLTDTQYF,TGTGCCAGCAGCCCGAGCGGGAGGCTGACAGATACGCAGTATTTT
TRBJ1-4,TRBD1,TRBV30,CAGRAGGYEKLFF,TGTGCCGGGCGGGCAGGGGGCTATGAAAAACTGTTTTTT